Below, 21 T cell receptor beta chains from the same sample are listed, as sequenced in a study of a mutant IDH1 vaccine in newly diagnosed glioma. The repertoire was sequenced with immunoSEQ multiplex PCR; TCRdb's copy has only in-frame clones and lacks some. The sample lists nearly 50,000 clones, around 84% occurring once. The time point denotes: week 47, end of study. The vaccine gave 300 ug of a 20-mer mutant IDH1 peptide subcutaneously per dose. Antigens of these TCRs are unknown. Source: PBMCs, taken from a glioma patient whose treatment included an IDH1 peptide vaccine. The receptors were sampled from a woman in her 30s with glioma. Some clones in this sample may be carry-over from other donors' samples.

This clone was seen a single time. In DNA form, the CDR3 reads TGTGCCAGTAGGGACCGCTCGAACACCGGGGAGCTGTTTTTT. Amino acids: CASRDRSNTGELFF. The chain couples TRBV19 to TRBJ2-2; D call uncertain. V shed 6 bases and J shed 0 bases, with 8 bases lying between them. The CDR3 covers 14 residues. Germline V gene lookup returns CDR1 LNHDA and CDR2 SQIVND (reference sequence).

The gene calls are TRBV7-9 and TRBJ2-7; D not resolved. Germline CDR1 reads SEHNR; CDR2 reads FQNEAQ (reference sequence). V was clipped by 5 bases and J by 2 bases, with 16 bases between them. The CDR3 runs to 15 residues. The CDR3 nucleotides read TGTGCCAGCAGCCACGCTTACGGCGCCGCCTACGAGCAGTACTTC. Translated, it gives CASSHAYGAAYEQYF.

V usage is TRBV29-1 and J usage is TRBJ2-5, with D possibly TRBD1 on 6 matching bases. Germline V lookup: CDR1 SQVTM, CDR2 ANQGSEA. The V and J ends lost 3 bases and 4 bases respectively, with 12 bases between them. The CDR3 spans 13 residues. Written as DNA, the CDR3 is TGCAGCGTTGAGGTCACAGGGCCAGAGACCCAGTACTTC. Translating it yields CSVEVTGPETQYF.

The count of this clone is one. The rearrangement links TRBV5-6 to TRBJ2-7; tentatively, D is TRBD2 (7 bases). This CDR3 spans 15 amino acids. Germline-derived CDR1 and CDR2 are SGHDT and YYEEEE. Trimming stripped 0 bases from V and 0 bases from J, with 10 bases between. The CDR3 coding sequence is TGTGCCAGCAGCTTGGGGGGGGGCACCTCCTACGAGCAGTACTTC. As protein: CASSLGGGTSYEQYF.

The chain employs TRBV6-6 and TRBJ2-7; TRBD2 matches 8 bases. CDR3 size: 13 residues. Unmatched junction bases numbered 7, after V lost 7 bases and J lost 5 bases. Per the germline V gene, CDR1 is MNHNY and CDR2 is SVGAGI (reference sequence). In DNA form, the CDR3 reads TGTGCCAGCACCCAGCGGGGGCGCGACGAGCAGTACTTC. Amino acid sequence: CASTQRGRDEQYF.

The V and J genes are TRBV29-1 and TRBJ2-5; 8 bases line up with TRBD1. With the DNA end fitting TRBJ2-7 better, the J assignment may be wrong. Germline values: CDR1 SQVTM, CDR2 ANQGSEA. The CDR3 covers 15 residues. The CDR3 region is CSVEDGQGSAYEQYF. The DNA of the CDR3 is TGCAGCGTTGAAGATGGACAGGGTAGCGCCTACGAGCAGTACTTC.

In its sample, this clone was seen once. The CDR3 spells CASSTGPRGGYTF. In DNA, the CDR3 is TGTGCCAGTAGTACCGGTCCCAGGGGTGGCTACACCTTC. This chain joins TRBV19 and TRBJ1-2; D may be TRBD1 (6 bases). Deletions cut 4 bases from V and 7 bases from J, with 13 bases between. The CDR3 consists of 13 residues. From germline, CDR1 is LNHDA and CDR2 SQIVND (reference sequence).

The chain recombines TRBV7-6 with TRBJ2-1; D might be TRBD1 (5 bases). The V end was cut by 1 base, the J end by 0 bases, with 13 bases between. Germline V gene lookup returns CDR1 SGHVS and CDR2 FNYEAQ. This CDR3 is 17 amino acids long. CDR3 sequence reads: CASSLGSGFNSYNEQFF. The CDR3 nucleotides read TGTGCCAGCAGCTTAGGGTCAGGGTTCAACTCCTACAATGAGCAGTTCTTC.

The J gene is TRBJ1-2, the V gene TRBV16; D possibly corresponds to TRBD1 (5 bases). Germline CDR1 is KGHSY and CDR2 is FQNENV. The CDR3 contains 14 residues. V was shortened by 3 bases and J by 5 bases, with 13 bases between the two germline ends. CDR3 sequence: CASSQLLGGYGYTF. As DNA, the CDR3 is TGTGCCAGCAGCCAGCTGCTGGGGGGTTATGGCTACACCTTC.

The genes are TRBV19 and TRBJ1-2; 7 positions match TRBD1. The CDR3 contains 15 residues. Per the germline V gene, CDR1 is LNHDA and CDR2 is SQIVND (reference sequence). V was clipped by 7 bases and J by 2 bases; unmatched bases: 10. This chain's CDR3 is CASIGDSALNYGYTF. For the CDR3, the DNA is TGTGCCAGTATCGGGGACAGCGCCCTAAACTATGGCTACACCTTC.

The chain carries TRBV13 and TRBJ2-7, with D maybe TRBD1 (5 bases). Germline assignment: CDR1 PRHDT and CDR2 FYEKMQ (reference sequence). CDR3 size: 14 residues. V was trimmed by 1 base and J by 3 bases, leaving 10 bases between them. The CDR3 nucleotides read TGTGCCAGCAGCTTAGCCCAGGGCTTCTACGAGCAGTACTTC. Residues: CASSLAQGFYEQYF.

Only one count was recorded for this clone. The DNA of the CDR3 is TGTGCCAGCAGTTACGCCGGGACAGGGCCTTACAATGAGCAGTTCTTC. This codes for CASSYAGTGPYNEQFF. The gene calls are TRBV6-5 and TRBJ2-1, with 9 bases that match TRBD1. Germline V gene sequence: CDR1 MNHEY, CDR2 SVGAGI. The CDR3 has 16 amino acids. J lost 4 bases, V lost 2 bases, and 6 bases had no gene match.

This CDR3 reads CASSYGQTGYTF. The CDR3 DNA is TGTGCCAGCAGCTATGGACAGACGGGGTACACCTTC. The chain carries TRBV11-3 and TRBJ1-2, with D possibly matching TRBD1 (6 bases). V was trimmed by 4 bases and J by 11 bases, leaving 14 bases between them. This CDR3 has 12 residues. Germline V lookup: CDR1 SGHNT, CDR2 YENEEA. Full variable domain (remainder filled in from reference TRBV11-3 and TRBJ1-2): EAGVVQSPRYKIIEKKQPVAFWCNPISGHNTLYWYLQNLGQGPELLIRYENEEAVDDSQLPKDRFSAERLKGVDSTLKIQPAELGDSAVYLCASSYGQTGYTFGSGTRLTVV.

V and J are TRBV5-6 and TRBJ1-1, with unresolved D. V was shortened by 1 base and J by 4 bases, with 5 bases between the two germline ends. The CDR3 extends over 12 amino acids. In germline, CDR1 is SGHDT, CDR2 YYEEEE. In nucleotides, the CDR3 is TGTGCCAGCAGCTTGCCGGGCACTGAAGCTTTCTTT. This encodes CASSLPGTEAFF.

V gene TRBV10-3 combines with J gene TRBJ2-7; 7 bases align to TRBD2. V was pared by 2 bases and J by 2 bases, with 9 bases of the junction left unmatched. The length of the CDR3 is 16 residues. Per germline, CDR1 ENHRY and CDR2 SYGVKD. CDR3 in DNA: TGTGCCATCAGTGAGGTGGGCGGGAGAGGTGCCTACGAGCAGTACTTC. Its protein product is CAISEVGGRGAYEQYF.

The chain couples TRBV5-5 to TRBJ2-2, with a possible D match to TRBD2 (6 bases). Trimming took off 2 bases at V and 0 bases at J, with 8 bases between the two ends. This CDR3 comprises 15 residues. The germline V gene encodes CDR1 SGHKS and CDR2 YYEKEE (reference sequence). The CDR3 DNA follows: TGTGCCAGCAGCTTCGGACTAACGAACACCGGGGAGCTGTTTTTT. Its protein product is CASSFGLTNTGELFF.

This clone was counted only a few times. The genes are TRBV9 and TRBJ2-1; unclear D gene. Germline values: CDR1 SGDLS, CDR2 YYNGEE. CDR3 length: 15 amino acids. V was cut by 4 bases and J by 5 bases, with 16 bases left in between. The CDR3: CASSPRHIPNNEQFF. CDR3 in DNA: TGTGCCAGCAGCCCCCGACACATCCCTAACAATGAGCAGTTCTTC. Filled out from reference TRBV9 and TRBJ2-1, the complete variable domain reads DSGVTQTPKHLITATGQRVTLRCSPRSGDLSVYWYQQSLDQGLQFLIQYYNGEERAKGNILERFSAQQFPDLHSELNLSSLELGDSALYFCASSPRHIPNNEQFFGPGTRLTVL.

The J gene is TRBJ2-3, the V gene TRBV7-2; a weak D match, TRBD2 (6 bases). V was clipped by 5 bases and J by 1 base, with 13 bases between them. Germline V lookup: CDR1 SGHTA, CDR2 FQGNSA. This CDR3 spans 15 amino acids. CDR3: CASSPLTGGTDTQYF. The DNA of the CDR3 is TGTGCCAGCAGCCCTCTAACGGGAGGCACAGATACGCAGTATTTT.

CDR3 DNA sequence: TGTGCCAGCAGCGTAGGCCGACTAGCGGGGAACACCGGGGAGCTGTTTTTT. Its protein product is CASSVGRLAGNTGELFF. The gene calls are TRBV9 and TRBJ2-2; the match to TRBD2 covers 10 bases. The V and J ends lost 0 bases and 1 base, in that order; junction bases with no gene match: 3. From germline, CDR1 is SGDLS and CDR2 YYNGEE. The CDR3 contains 17 residues.

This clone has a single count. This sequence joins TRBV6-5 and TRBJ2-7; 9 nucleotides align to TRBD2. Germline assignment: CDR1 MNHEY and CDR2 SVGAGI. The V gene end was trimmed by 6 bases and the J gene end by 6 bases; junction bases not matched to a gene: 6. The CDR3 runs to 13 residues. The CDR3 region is CASSPGTSLEQYF. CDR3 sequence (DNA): TGTGCCAGCAGCCCCGGGACTAGCCTCGAGCAGTACTTC.

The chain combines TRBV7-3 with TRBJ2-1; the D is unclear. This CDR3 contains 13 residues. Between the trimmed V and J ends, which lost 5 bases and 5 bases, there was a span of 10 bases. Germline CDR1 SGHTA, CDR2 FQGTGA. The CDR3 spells CASSPGPDNEQFF. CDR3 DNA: TGTGCCAGCAGCCCCGGACCAGACAATGAGCAGTTCTTC.